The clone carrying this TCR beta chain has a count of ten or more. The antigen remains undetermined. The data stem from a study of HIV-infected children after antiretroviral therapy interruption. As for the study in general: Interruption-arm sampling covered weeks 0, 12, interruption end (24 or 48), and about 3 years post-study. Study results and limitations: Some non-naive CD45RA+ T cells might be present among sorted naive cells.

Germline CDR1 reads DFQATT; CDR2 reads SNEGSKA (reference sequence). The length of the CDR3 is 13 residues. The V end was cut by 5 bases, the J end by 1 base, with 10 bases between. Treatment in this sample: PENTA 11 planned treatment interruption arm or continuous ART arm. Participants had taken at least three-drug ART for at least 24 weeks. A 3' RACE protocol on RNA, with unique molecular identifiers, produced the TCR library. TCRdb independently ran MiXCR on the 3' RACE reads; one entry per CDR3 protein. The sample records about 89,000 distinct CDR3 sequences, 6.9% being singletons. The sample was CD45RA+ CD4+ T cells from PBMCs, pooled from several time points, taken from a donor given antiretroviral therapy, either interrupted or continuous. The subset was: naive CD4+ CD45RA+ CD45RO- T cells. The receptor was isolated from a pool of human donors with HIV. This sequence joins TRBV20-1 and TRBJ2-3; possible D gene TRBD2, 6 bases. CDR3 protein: CSARDSGTDTQYF. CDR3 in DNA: TGCAGTGCTCGGGACTCCGGCACAGATACGCAGTATTTT.